This T cell receptor (beta chain) was captured in a study of CD8+ T cells in alopecia areata (dated by TCRdb to 2016 to 2019). Regarding the complete study: Treated patients were enrolled in an open-label pilot trial of oral tofacitinib, 5 to 10 mg twice daily, for moderate-to-severe alopecia areata. Tofacitinib was given for 6 to 18 months, followed by 6 months of follow-up off drug to assess delayed response and recurrence. The study used high-throughput TCRbeta sequencing to examine T cell clonal expansion in alopecia areata, in both the C3H/HeJ mouse model and human patients. In humans, TCRbeta sequencing was performed on scalp tissue and on sorted CD4+ and CD8+ peripheral blood T cells from healthy controls and from patients with patchy or totalis/universalis alopecia areata. Biopsies were taken from tofacitinib-treated patients at baseline and again at 4 and 24 weeks into treatment, and several of those patients also had a later scalp biopsy. Scalp clonality was compared across normal scalp (n=4), patchy alopecia areata scalp (n=8), and alopecia totalis/universalis scalp (n=8). RNA was extracted with the PAXgene miRNA kit for fixed scalp, the miRNeasy kit for PBMCs, and the RNeasy kit for mouse skin. Amplification of TCRbeta CDR3 regions was done by immunoSEQ multiplex PCR using 35 Vbeta forward primers and 13 Jbeta reverse primers. The study at large found these results: Unlike mouse skin, which is dominated by gammadelta T cells, normal human skin has resident alphabeta T cells that are also sequenced, and this complicates analysis of the scalp TCR repertoire. TCR sequences shared between patients were less clear than in mice, possibly partly because of HLA diversity in the patient population. Compared with normal scalp, lesional scalp had higher clonality and more expanded CD8+ clones, particularly in alopecia totalis/universalis, a pattern that suggests antigenic drive.

Libraries were prepared through the immunoSEQ multiplex PCR assay. For TCR sequencing, RNA was extracted from every sample and reverse transcribed into cDNA to serve as template. SuperScript III was used for first-strand cDNA synthesis, primed with a 2:1 mix of oligo-dT and random hexamers. A synthetic immune receptor repertoire was used to measure amplification bias, and any remaining bias was corrected computationally. In the original analysis: Raw reads were preprocessed to remove errors, and CDR3 was defined according to IMGT conventions as the region from the conserved cysteine to phenylalanine. To get clonality, Shannon entropy was normalized by log2 of the number of productive unique TCRs and the result was subtracted from 1. Whether each scalp clone was CD4 or CD8 was inferred by checking scalp TCRbeta sequences against the CD4 and CD8 repertoires from sorted blood. Imported from immuneACCESS, the table was reduced by TCRdb to in-frame sequences with V and J called. These copies leave out some clones; in studies compared against another copy, an unresolved V gene accounts for under half, and the cause of the remainder is not known. The V and J calls and clone size come from that table; D and trimming were worked out from the DNA. Present in this sample are some 150,000 clones, 65% to 75% of which were seen just once. About an eighth of the sample is in the top ten clones.

Concerning this clone itself: What this receptor recognizes is not known. Per-base qualities were not stored, and no clone one base away is much larger.

What the time point label conveys for this sample: baseline before oral tofacitinib. From alopecia areata patients, peripheral blood was collected along with lesional scalp punch biopsies. PBMCs were isolated by density centrifugation and stained for CD3, CD4 and CD8, after which CD4+ and CD8+ T cells were sorted on a FACSAria. According to the germline V gene (reference sequence), CDR1 reads SEHNR and CDR2 reads FQNEAQ. From the cysteine through the phenylalanine, the CDR3 covers 18 amino acids. Only CDR3 DNA is held: 54 bases, read in frame from base 1. Trimming removed 5 bases from V and 0 bases from J, leaving 20 bases between the germline ends.

The receptor comes from a human donor with alopecia areata. The rearrangement joined TRBV7-9 to TRBJ2-1, with the D call tentatively TRBD1 or TRBD2, each fitting 5 bases. Sequencing was performed on CD8+ T cells sorted from blood, taken at week 0. The DNA reads TGTGCCAGCAGCGACCCCCGTTTGAACGGGGCCTCCTACAATGAGCAGTTCTTC. Its protein is CASSDPRLNGASYNEQFF.